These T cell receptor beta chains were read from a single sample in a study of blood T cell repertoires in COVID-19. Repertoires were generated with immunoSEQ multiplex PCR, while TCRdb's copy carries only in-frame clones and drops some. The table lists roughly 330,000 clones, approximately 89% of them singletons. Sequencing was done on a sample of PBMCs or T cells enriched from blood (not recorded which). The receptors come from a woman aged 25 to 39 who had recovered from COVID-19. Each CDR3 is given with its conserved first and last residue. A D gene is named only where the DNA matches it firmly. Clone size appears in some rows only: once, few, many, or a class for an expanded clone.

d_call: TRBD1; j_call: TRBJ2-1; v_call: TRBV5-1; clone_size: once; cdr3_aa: CASSLDTSGGRQFF; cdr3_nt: TGCGCCAGCAGCCTGGATACTTCAGGGGGCCGGCAGTTCTTC
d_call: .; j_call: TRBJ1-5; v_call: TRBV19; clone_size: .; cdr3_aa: CASNPRGQYYSNQPQHF; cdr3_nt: TGTGCCAGTAACCCGCGAGGGCAGTATTATAGCAATCAGCCCCAGCATTTT
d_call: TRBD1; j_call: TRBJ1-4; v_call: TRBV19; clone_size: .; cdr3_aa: CATGGEKLFF; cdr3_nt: TGTGCCACAGGGGGTGAAAAACTGTTTTTT
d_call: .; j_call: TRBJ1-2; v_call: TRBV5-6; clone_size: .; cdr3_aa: CASSLVGAQGNYGYTF; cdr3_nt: TGTGCCAGCAGCTTGGTGGGGGCGCAGGGTAACTATGGCTACACCTTC
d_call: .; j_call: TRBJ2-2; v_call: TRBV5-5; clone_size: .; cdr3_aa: CASSSGTSVDGELFF; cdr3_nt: TGTGCCAGCAGCTCCGGGACATCGGTGGACGGGGAGCTGTTTTTT
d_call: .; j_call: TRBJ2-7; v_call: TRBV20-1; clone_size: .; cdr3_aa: CSAGDFYEQYF; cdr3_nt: TGCAGTGCTGGGGACTTCTACGAGCAGTACTTC
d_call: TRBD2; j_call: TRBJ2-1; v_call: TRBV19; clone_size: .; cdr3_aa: CASSIWSLAGGSYNEQFF; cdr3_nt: TGTGCCAGTAGTATCTGGTCGCTAGCGGGGGGATCCTACAATGAGCAGTTCTTC
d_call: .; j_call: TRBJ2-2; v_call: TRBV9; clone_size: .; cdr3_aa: CASSVGAGVGPGELFF; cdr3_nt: TGTGCCAGCAGCGTAGGAGCAGGGGTTGGTCCCGGGGAGCTGTTTTTT
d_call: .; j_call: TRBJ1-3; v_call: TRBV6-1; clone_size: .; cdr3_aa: CASSELGAGNTIYF; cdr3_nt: TGTGCCAGCAGTGAACTAGGGGCTGGAAACACCATATATTTT
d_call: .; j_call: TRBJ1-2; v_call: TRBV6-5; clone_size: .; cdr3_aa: CASSYGAGYGYTF; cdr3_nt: TGTGCCAGCAGTTACGGGGCAGGATATGGCTACACCTTC
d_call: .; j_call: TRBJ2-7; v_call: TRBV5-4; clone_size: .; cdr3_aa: CASSSSWGSYEQYF; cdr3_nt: TGTGCCAGCAGCTCCTCGTGGGGCAGCTACGAGCAGTACTTC
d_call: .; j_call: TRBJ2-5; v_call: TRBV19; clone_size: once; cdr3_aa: CASSVQGSWETQYF; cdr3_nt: TGTGCCAGTAGTGTCCAGGGTAGTTGGGAGACCCAGTACTTC
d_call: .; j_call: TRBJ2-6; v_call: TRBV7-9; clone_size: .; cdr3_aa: CASSLEVRASGANVLTF; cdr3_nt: TGTGCCAGCAGCTTAGAAGTCAGGGCATCTGGGGCCAACGTCCTGACTTTC
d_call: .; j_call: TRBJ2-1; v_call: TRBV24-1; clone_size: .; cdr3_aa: CATSDFGSEQFF; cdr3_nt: TGTGCCACCAGTGATTTTGGGAGCGAGCAGTTCTTC
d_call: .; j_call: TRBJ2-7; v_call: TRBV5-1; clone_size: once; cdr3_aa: CASSLAQGGVQQYF; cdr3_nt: TGCGCCAGCAGCTTGGCCCAGGGAGGTGTCCAGCAGTACTTC
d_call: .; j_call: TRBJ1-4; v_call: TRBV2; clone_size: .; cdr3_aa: CASRVDYSEKLFF; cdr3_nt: TGTGCCAGCAGAGTGGACTACAGCGAAAAACTGTTTTTT
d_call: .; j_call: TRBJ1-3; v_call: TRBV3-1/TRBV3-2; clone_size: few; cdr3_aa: CASSQVNRISGSPGNTIYF; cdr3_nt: TGTGCCAGCAGCCAAGTTAACAGAATCTCTGGATCACCTGGAAACACCATATATTTT
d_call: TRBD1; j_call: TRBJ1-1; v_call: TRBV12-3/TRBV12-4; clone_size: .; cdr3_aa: CASSRQGTEAFF; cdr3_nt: TGTGCCAGCAGTAGACAGGGGACTGAAGCTTTCTTT
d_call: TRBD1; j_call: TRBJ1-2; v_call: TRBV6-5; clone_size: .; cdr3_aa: CASSNPDRGGGGYTF; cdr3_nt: TGTGCCAGCAGTAACCCCGACAGGGGCGGAGGCGGCTACACCTTC
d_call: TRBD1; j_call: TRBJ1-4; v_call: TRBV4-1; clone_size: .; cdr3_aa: CASSQIGTGHEKLFF; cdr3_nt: TGCGCCAGCAGCCAAATCGGGACAGGGCATGAAAAACTGTTTTTT
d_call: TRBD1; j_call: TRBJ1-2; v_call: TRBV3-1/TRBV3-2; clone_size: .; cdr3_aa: CASRPGNRGPAYGYTF; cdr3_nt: TGTGCCAGCAGGCCCGGAAACAGGGGGCCAGCCTATGGCTACACCTTC
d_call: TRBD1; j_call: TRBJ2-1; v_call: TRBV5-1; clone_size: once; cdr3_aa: CASSTLTGGNEQFF; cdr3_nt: TGCGCCAGCAGCACCTTGACAGGGGGCAATGAGCAGTTCTTC
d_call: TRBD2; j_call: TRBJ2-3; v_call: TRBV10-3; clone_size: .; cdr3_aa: CAISEGAGGRTDTQYF; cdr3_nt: TGTGCCATCAGTGAGGGAGCGGGGGGACGCACAGATACGCAGTATTTT
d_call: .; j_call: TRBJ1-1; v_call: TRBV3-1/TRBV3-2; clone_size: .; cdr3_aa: CASLPGEGRNTEAFF; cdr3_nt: TGTGCCAGCTTACCGGGGGAGGGACGGAACACTGAAGCTTTCTTT
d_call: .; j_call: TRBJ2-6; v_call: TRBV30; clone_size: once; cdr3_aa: CAWSVGQGANVLTF; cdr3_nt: TGTGCCTGGAGTGTAGGACAGGGGGCCAACGTCCTGACTTTC
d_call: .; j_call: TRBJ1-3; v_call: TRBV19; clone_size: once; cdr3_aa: CASSIPTDTIYF; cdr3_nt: TGTGCCAGTAGTATCCCTACCGACACCATATATTTT
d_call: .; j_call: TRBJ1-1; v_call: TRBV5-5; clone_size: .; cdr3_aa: CASSLVAHWNTEAFF; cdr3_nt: TGTGCCAGCAGCTTGGTGGCTCATTGGAACACTGAAGCTTTCTTT
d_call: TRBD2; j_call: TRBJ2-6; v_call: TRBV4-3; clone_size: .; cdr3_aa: CASSQDPRGVGTGANVLTF; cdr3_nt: TGCGCCAGCAGCCAAGATCCCCGGGGGGTAGGGACTGGGGCCAACGTCCTGACTTTC
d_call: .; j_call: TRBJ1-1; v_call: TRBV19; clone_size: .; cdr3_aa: CASSAQQNTEAFF; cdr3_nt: TGTGCCAGTAGTGCTCAACAGAACACTGAAGCTTTCTTT
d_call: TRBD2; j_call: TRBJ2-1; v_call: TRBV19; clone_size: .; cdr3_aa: CASSIPLSLAGDYNEQFF; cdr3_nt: TGTGCCAGTAGTATCCCTCTCTCCCTAGCGGGGGACTACAATGAGCAGTTCTTC
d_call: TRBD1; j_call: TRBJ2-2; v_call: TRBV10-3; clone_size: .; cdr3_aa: CAISESNRGLDTGELFF; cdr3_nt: TGTGCCATCAGTGAGTCCAACAGGGGGCTGGACACCGGGGAGCTGTTTTTT
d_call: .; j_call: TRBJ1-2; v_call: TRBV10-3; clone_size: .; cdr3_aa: CAINADRDTYYGYTF; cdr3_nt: TGTGCCATCAACGCTGATCGGGACACCTACTATGGCTACACCTTC
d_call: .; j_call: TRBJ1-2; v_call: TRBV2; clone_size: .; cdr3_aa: CASSDQGNYGYTF; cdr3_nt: TGTGCCAGCAGTGATCAGGGGAACTATGGCTACACCTTC